This T cell receptor beta chain was identified in a study of Ad26.COV2.S vaccination and SARS-CoV-2 variants. Whole-study context: In the COV1001 trial, the donor was in the Ad26.COV2.S arm.

Treatment of the sample: some 19 received Ad26.COV2.S at low or high dose, single or two shots; five or six received placebo; per-sample allocation not given. Sampling was performed 63 days after the first vaccine or placebo injection. Adults aged 18-55 years in Boston included the donor. V was clipped by 4 bases and J by 7 bases, with 25 bases between them. The CDR3 loop spans 17 amino acids. CDR1 and CDR2 from the germline V gene are LNHDA and SQIVND (reference sequence). Study-wide findings and caveats: CD8+ and CD4+ T cells specific for spike reportedly responded with substantial breadth after vaccination. Overall T cell responses may have been underestimated by the analyses of TCR breadth and depth.

With regard to this clone: No antigen is known for it.

Method: immunoSEQ multiplex PCR; TCRdb's copy keeps in-frame clones and lacks some. This table holds over 400,000 clones, approximately 92% found once. This chain links TRBV19 with TRBJ1-2, with D possibly TRBD1 on 6 matching bases. Sample: peripheral blood, taken in a trial of Ad26.COV2.S vaccine versus placebo. The clonotype originates from a person aged 18 to 59 who received the Ad26.COV2.S COVID-19 vaccine or a placebo. CDR3 in amino acids: CASSTYPPRQAGAGYTF. CDR3 sequence (DNA): TGTGCCAGTAGTACTTACCCCCCCCGACAGGCCGGGGCTGGCTACACCTTC.